These 28 T cell receptor beta chains were sequenced from one sample in a study of T cell repertoires in cytomegalovirus infection. A single record per CDR3 protein comes from TCRdb applying MiXCR to the reads. The data show around 500,000 distinct CDR3 sequences, approximately 46% seen once. These receptors have no known antigen. Sequences were derived from cultured PBMCs, sampled from culture after CMV antigen stimulation. The receptors were sampled from a human donor in good health (CMV status not recorded). Some clones in this sample may be carry-over from other donors' samples.

This clonotype came up a few times. The chain is built from TRBV12-3 or TRBV12-4 and TRBJ1-5; D is ambiguous. The CDR3 is 14 amino acids. The ends were cut back, 8 bases at V and 4 bases at J, with 15 bases in the middle. CDR3 DNA sequence: TGTGCCAGCCAGAGGTCAAACCAAAATCAGCCCCAGCATTTT. Translated: CASQRSNQNQPQHF.

This clonotype was observed a few times. The chain has TRBV20-1 and TRBJ1-3; D ambiguous. V lost 2 bases, J lost 0 bases, and 5 bases lay in between. Germline assignment: CDR1 DFQATT and CDR2 SNEGSKA (reference sequence). The CDR3 extends over 13 amino acids. The CDR3 region has the DNA TGCAGTGCTAGATTCACCTCTGGAAACACCATATATTTT. Its protein product is CSARFTSGNTIYF.

The chain employs TRBV7-2 and TRBJ2-3; a possible D gene is TRBD2 (5 bases). The CDR3 is made up of 15 amino acids. The V and J ends lost 1 base and 6 bases respectively, with 14 bases between them. Germline CDR1 reads SGHTA; CDR2 reads FQGNSA. The CDR3 sequence: CASSLVGGPLDTQYF. CDR3 nucleotide sequence: TGTGCCAGCAGCTTAGTTGGCGGGCCGTTGGATACGCAGTATTTT.

The chain joins TRBV6-1 to TRBJ1-1; D remains ambiguous. The CDR3 covers 13 residues. Germline CDR1 reads MNHNS; CDR2 reads SASEGT. Between the trimmed V and J ends, which lost 5 bases and 4 bases, there was a span of 11 bases. This CDR3 reads CASSYERGTEAFF. For the CDR3, the DNA is TGTGCCAGCAGTTACGAACGGGGCACTGAAGCTTTCTTT.

V is TRBV12-3 or TRBV12-4 and J is TRBJ2-1; 10 bases fit TRBD1. The CDR3 has 15 amino acids. Unmatched junction bases numbered 9, after V lost 4 bases and J lost 9 bases. In DNA form, the CDR3 reads TGTGCCAGCAGTTCCGGGACAGGGGTAAATCGTGAGCAGTTCTTC. Protein product: CASSSGTGVNREQFF.

The rearrangement uses TRBV9 and TRBJ1-1; D gene uncertain. Deletions cut 3 bases from V and 1 base from J, with 13 bases between. The CDR3 is 15 amino acids. The germline V gene encodes CDR1 SGDLS and CDR2 YYNGEE. The CDR3 nucleotides are TGTGCCAGCAGCGCCATCGGTTACTCGAACACTGAAGCTTTCTTT. Translated, it gives CASSAIGYSNTEAFF.

The rearrangement joins TRBV29-1 to TRBJ1-2; D is perhaps TRBD1 (5 bases). Between the trimmed V and J ends, which lost 7 bases and 4 bases, there was a span of 25 bases. The CDR3 is 16 amino acids. The germline CDR1 and CDR2 sequences are SQVTM and ANQGSEA. This chain's CDR3 is CSAGGVTSDSGYGYTF. The CDR3 DNA reads TGCAGCGCCGGGGGGGTGACTTCGGATTCCGGCTATGGCTACACCTTC.

This clonotype was observed a single time. The genes are TRBV23-1 and TRBJ1-3, with D possibly being TRBD1 (6 bases). TRBV23-1 is flagged as an ORF with uncertain function. This CDR3 comprises 14 residues. Trimming took 8 bases from V and 2 from J, leaving 13 bases between them. The DNA of the CDR3 is TGCGCCAGCCATACCGGGACACCTGGAAACACCATATATTTT. It is translated as CASHTGTPGNTIYF.

The gene calls are TRBV11-2 and TRBJ2-1, with D uncertain. V lost 0 bases and J lost 0, with 6 bases in between. Germline assignment: CDR1 SGHAT and CDR2 FQNNGV. The CDR3 has 15 amino acids. Here the CDR3 DNA reads TGTGCCAGCAGCTTAGACTATCACTCCTACAATGAGCAGTTCTTC. Amino acid sequence: CASSLDYHSYNEQFF.

The V and J genes are TRBV15 and TRBJ2-3, with D maybe TRBD2 (5 bases). Germline assignment: CDR1 LNHNV and CDR2 YYDKDF (reference sequence). The ends were cut back, 5 bases at V and 5 bases at J, with 8 bases in the middle. This CDR3 is built from 12 residues. The CDR3 reads CATSSSLDTQYF. The CDR3 nucleotides are TGTGCCACCAGCTCTAGCTTAGATACGCAGTATTTT.

The rearrangement links TRBV19 to TRBJ1-5; 7 bases are a match to TRBD1. The V and J ends lost 7 bases and 1 base, in that order; junction bases with no gene match: 13. This CDR3 contains 17 residues. The V gene's germline CDR1 is LNHDA and CDR2 SQIVND (reference sequence). CDR3 amino acids: CASTVETTGLSNQPQHF. The CDR3 DNA follows: TGTGCCAGTACCGTAGAGACGACAGGGTTAAGCAATCAGCCCCAGCATTTT.

V gene TRBV6-8 combines with J gene TRBJ2-7; possible D gene TRBD1, 5 bases. CDR3 size: 14 residues. CDR1 and CDR2 (germline): MNHGY, SAAAGT. The ends were cut back, 2 bases at V and 2 bases at J, with 10 bases in the middle. The DNA of the CDR3 is TGTGCCAGCAGTTACGACAGACCACCCTACGAGCAGTACTTC. Translating it yields CASSYDRPPYEQYF.

This clonotype was detected a few times. V usage is TRBV6-1 and J usage is TRBJ2-3, with 10 bases lining up with TRBD2. The CDR3 length is 14 residues. Germline loops: CDR1 MNHNS, CDR2 SASEGT. J lost 5 bases, V lost 11 bases, and 10 bases had no gene match. CDR3 in amino acids: CASQSGGAVDTQYF. As DNA, the CDR3 is TGTGCCTCCCAAAGCGGGGGGGCCGTAGATACGCAGTATTTT.

This clonotype showed up just a few times. CDR3 sequence reads: CSASKAVHGNQPQHF. In DNA form, the CDR3 reads TGCAGTGCTAGTAAGGCGGTGCATGGCAATCAGCCCCAGCATTTT. The V call is TRBV20-1, the J call TRBJ1-5; D is uncertain. The V gene lost 3 bases and the J gene lost 2 bases, with 14 bases spanning the gap. Germline assignment: CDR1 DFQATT and CDR2 SNEGSKA (reference sequence). The CDR3 has 15 amino acids.

The chain employs TRBV7-9 and TRBJ2-5; D may be TRBD1 (5 bases). Germline lookup yields CDR1 SEHNR and CDR2 FQNEAQ (reference sequence). The V end lost 0 bases, the J end lost 7 bases, and 6 bases lay between the germline ends. This CDR3 region has 12 residues. The CDR3 sequence: CASSLAGRTQYF. The DNA for the CDR3 is TGTGCCAGCAGCTTAGCGGGGCGGACCCAGTACTTC.

This clonotype was seen only a few times. The rearrangement uses TRBV7-4 and TRBJ2-7; D uncertain. Trimming cost V 1 base and J 3 bases, with 7 bases left between them. Germline values: CDR1 SGHVT, CDR2 SQSDAQ. This CDR3 is built from 13 residues. CDR3 protein: CASSLGADYEQYF. DNA of the CDR3: TGTGCCAGCAGCTTAGGGGCAGACTACGAGCAGTACTTC.

V and J are TRBV12-3 or TRBV12-4 and TRBJ2-1; the match to TRBD2 covers 8 bases. There are 18 residues in the CDR3. J lost 4 bases, V lost 7 bases, and 18 bases had no gene match. This CDR3 is CASTGREARRGEYNEQFF. The CDR3 DNA reads as TGTGCCAGCACCGGGCGGGAGGCGCGCAGGGGCGAATACAATGAGCAGTTCTTC.

This clonotype occurred a few times. The genes are TRBV7-9 and TRBJ1-4, with TRBD1 matching 8 bases. J was trimmed by 7 bases and V by 5 bases; bases with no gene match: 12. Germline CDR1 SEHNR, CDR2 FQNEAQ (reference sequence). There are 16 residues in the CDR3. The CDR3, as DNA: TGTGCCAGCAGCCCACCCCCAGACAGGGGAGGTGAAAAACTGTTTTTT. This encodes CASSPPPDRGGEKLFF.

The J gene is TRBJ2-7, the V gene TRBV20-1; the D is unclear. V lost 3 bases and J 2 bases, leaving 11 bases between the germline ends. Germline-derived CDR1 and CDR2 are DFQATT and SNEGSKA (reference sequence). This CDR3 has 13 residues. The CDR3 DNA follows: TGCAGTGCTAGTCGGCAGGAAACCTACGAGCAGTACTTC. Translated, it gives CSASRQETYEQYF.

V and J are TRBV5-1 and TRBJ2-5, with D possibly matching TRBD1 (5 bases). Germline assignment: CDR1 SGHRS and CDR2 YFSETQ. V gave up 0 bases and J gave up 8 bases, with 14 bases separating them. This CDR3 spans 14 amino acids. The CDR3 region is CASSLEQGNPTQYF. CDR3 coding DNA: TGCGCCAGCAGCTTGGAGCAGGGAAATCCTACCCAGTACTTC.

The chain couples TRBV6-6 to TRBJ1-5; possible D gene TRBD1, 5 bases. The ends were cut back, 2 bases at V and 0 bases at J, with 14 bases in the middle. The germline V gene has CDR1 MNHNY and CDR2 SVGAGI (reference sequence). The CDR3 is 17 amino acids. The CDR3 coding sequence is TGTGCCAGCAGTTACGGCTTGGGGGGTTATAGCAATCAGCCCCAGCATTTT. Translated, it gives CASSYGLGGYSNQPQHF.

The chain couples TRBV7-2 to TRBJ2-3; 8 bases are a match to TRBD2. The CDR3 has 14 residues. Germline V gene sequence: CDR1 SGHTA, CDR2 FQGNSA. J lost 1 base, V lost 10 bases, and 7 bases had no gene match. CDR3 region: CATREGIGTDTQYF. The CDR3 region has the DNA TGTGCCACACGGGAGGGGATCGGCACAGATACGCAGTATTTT.

The chain carries TRBV5-6 and TRBJ2-5; 7 bases fit TRBD1. V trimming: 2 bases; J trimming: 2 bases; junction bases outside the gene matches: 12. Germline V CDR1 and CDR2: SGHDT, YYEEEE. This CDR3 spans 17 amino acids. The CDR3 reads CASSFSPRDRYQETQYF. For the CDR3, the DNA is TGTGCCAGCAGCTTTTCCCCCCGGGACAGATATCAAGAGACCCAGTACTTC.

V gene TRBV19 combines with J gene TRBJ1-1; TRBD1 is a possible D gene (5 bases). CDR3 length: 15 amino acids. Trimming took off 5 bases at V and 0 bases at J, with 13 bases between the two ends. Germline V CDR1 and CDR2: LNHDA, SQIVND (reference sequence). CDR3 coding DNA: TGTGCCAGTAGTCCTCGGACAAGGGTGAACACTGAAGCTTTCTTT. As protein: CASSPRTRVNTEAFF.

The genes are TRBV4-3 and TRBJ1-4; 7 bases are a match to TRBD1. The CDR3 is made up of 13 amino acids. Germline V gene data show CDR1 as LGHNA and CDR2 as YSLEER. The V segment lost 2 bases and the J segment 8 bases; nucleotides outside the gene matches: 2. Here the CDR3 reads CASSQRTGEKLFF. The CDR3, as DNA: TGCGCCAGCAGCCAAAGGACAGGAGAAAAACTGTTTTTT.

This clonotype came up once. This rearrangement joins TRBV6-2 or TRBV6-3 to TRBJ2-5; perhaps TRBD1 as D (6 bases). Trimming removed 0 bases at V and 5 bases at J, with 10 bases between. This CDR3 comprises 14 residues. In germline, CDR1 is MNHEY, CDR2 SVGEGT. CDR3 DNA sequence: TGTGCCAGCAGTTACTCGACAGGCGGTGAGACCCAGTACTTC. Translating it yields CASSYSTGGETQYF.

This chain links TRBV19 with TRBJ1-5; D unclear. The CDR3 sequence is 12 residues long. V was pared by 1 base and J by 10 bases, with 8 bases between. CDR1 is LNHDA, CDR2 SQIVND, per germline (reference sequence). The CDR3 bases are TGTGCCAGTAGTATAGGAGTCCGCCCCCAGCATTTT. Its protein is CASSIGVRPQHF.

The table lists this clonotype with a few counts. The chain carries TRBV7-6 and TRBJ1-5, with no clear D. V lost 1 base to trimming and J lost 5 bases, with 6 bases between them. CDR3 size: 13 residues. CDR1 and CDR2 (germline): SGHVS, FNYEAQ. The CDR3, as DNA: TGTGCCAGCAGCTTAGACGTGGATCAGCCCCAGCATTTT. This sequence encodes CASSLDVDQPQHF.